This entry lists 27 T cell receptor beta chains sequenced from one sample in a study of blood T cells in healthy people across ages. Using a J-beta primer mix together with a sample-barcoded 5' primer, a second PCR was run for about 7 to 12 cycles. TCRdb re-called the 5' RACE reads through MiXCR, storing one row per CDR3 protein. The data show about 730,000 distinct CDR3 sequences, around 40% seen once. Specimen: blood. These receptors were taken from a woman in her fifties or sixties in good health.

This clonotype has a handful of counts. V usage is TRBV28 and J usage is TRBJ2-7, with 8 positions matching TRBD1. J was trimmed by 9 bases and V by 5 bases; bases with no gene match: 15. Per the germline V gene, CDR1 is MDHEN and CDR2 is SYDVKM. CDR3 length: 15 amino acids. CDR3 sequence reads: CASSTSTGAPTGQYF. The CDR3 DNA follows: TGTGCCAGCAGTACCTCGACAGGGGCCCCGACGGGGCAGTACTTC.

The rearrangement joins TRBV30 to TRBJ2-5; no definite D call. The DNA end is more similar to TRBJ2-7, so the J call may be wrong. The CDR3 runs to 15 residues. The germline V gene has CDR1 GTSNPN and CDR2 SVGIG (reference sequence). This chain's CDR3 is CAWNPTVRIGYEQYF. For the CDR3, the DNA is TGTGCCTGGAACCCGACGGTTCGGATCGGATACGAGCAGTACTTC.

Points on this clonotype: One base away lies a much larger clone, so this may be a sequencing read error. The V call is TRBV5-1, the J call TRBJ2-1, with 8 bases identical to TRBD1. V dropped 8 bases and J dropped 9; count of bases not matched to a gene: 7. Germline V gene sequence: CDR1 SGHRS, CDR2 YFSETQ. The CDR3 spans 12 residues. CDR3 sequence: CASQGASSEQFF. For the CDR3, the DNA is TGCGCCAGTCAGGGGGCAAGCAGTGAGCAGTTCTTC.

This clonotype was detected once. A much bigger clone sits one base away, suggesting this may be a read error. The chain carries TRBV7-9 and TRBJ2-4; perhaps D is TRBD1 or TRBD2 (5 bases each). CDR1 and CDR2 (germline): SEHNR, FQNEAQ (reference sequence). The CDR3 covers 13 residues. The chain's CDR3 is CAGSGSGQNIQYF. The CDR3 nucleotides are TGTGCCGGCAGCGGCTCGGGACAAAACATTCAGTACTTC.

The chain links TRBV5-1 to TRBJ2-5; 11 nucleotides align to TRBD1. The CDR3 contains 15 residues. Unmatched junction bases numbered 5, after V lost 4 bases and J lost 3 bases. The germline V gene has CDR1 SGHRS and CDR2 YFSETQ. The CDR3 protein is CASSAGQGAKETQYF. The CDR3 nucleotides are TGCGCCAGCAGCGCCGGACAGGGGGCTAAAGAGACCCAGTACTTC.

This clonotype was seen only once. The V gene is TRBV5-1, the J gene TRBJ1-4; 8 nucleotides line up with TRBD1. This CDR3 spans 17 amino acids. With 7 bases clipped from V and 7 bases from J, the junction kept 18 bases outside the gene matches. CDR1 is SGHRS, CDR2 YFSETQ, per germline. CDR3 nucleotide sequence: TGCGCCAGCTCATCGCTGGGACAGGTAATGGGAAGTGAAAAACTGTTTTTT. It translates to CASSSLGQVMGSEKLFF.

The CDR3 reads CASSHARTNYGYTF. CDR3 DNA sequence: TGCGCCAGCAGCCATGCCCGGACCAACTATGGCTACACCTTC. The chain combines TRBV4-3 with TRBJ1-2; no reliable D call. The V end lost 3 bases, the J end lost 2 bases, and 10 bases lay between the germline ends. The germline V gene has CDR1 LGHNA and CDR2 YSLEER. This CDR3 spans 14 amino acids.

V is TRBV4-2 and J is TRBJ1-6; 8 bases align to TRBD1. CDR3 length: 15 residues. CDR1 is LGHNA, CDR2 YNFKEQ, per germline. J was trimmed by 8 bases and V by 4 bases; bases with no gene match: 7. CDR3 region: CASSPLGTGDSPLHF. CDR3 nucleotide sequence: TGTGCCAGCAGCCCCCTCGGGACAGGCGATTCACCCCTCCACTTT.

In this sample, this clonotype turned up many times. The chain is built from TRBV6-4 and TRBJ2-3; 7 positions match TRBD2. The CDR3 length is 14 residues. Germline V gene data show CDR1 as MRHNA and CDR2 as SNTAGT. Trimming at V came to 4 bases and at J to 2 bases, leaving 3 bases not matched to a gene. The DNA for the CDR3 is TGTGCCAGCAGTGTTAGCGGGTTCACAGATACGCAGTATTTT. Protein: CASSVSGFTDTQYF.

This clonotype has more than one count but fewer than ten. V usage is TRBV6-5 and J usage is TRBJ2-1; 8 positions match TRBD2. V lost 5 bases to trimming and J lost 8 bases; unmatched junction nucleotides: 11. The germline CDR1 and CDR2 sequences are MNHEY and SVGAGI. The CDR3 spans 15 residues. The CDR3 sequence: CASSPRGGLKDEQFF. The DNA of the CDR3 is TGTGCCAGCAGTCCCCGGGGGGGGCTAAAGGATGAGCAGTTCTTC.

The CDR3 spells CASSLEAASGVPQHF. The CDR3 DNA reads TGTGCCAGCAGCTTAGAAGCCGCATCGGGGGTGCCCCAGCATTTT. The V gene is TRBV7-9, the J gene TRBJ1-5; D may be TRBD1 (5 bases). V dropped 1 base and J dropped 9 bases, with 16 bases sitting between them. In germline, CDR1 is SEHNR, CDR2 FQNEAQ (reference sequence). The CDR3 length is 15 residues.

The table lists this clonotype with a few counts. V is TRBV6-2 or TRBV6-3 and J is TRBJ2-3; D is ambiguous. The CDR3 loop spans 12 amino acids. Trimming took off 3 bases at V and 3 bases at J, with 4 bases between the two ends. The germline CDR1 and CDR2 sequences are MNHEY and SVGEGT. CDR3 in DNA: TGTGCCAGCAGTTATGTAACAGATACGCAGTATTTT. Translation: CASSYVTDTQYF.

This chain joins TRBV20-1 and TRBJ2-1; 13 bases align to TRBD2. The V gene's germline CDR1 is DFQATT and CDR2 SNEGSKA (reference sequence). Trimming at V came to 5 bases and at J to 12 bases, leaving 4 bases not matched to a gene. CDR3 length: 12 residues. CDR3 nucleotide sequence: TGCAGTGCTGGACTAGCGGGAGAAGGGCAGTTCTTC. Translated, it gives CSAGLAGEGQFF.

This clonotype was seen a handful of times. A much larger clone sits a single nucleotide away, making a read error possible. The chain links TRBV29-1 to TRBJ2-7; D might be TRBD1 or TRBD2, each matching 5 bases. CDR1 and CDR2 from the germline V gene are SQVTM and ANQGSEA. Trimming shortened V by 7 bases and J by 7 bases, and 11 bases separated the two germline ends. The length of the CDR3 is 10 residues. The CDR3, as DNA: TGCAGCGCCGGGGCGAATGAGCAGTACTTC. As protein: CSAGANEQYF.

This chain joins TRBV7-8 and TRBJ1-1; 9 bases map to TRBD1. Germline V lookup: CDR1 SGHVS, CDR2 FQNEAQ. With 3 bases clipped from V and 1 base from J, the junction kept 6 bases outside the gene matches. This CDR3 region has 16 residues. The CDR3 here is CASSFLPGQGNTEAFF. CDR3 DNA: TGTGCCAGCAGCTTCTTACCGGGACAGGGGAACACTGAAGCTTTCTTT.

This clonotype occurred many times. The CDR3 DNA reads TGTGCCAGCAGCGTGAACGCGGGTGGTCACAATGAGCAGTTCTTC. Translation: CASSVNAGGHNEQFF. The chain has TRBV7-3 and TRBJ2-1; D might be TRBD2 (5 bases). Trimming pared 5 bases from V and 5 bases from J, leaving 16 bases between. This CDR3 has 15 residues. Germline V gene lookup returns CDR1 SGHTA and CDR2 FQGTGA.

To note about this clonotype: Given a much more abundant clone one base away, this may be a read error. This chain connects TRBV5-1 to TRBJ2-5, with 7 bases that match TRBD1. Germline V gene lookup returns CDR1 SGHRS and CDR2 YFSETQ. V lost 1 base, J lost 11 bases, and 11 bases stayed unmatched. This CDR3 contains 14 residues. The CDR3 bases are TGCGCCAGCAGCTTGCCGGCAGGGGGTGGTGAGCAGTACTTC. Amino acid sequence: CASSLPAGGGEQYF.

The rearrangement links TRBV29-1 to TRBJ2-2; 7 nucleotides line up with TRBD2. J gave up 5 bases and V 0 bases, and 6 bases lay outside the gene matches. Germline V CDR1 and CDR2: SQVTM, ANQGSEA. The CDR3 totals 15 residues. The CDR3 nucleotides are TGCAGCGTTGAAGATAGGGCGGGAGTTACCGGGGAGCTGTTTTTT. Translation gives CSVEDRAGVTGELFF.

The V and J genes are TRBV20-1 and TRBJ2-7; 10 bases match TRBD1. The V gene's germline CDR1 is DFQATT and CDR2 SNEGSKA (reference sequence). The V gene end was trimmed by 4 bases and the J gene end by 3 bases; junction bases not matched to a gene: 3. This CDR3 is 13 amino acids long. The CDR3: CSANRDRGYEQYF. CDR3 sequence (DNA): TGCAGTGCTAACCGGGACAGGGGCTACGAGCAGTACTTC.

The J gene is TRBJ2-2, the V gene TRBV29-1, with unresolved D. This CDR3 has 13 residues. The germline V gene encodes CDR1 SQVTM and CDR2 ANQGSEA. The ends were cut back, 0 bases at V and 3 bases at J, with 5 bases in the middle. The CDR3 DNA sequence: TGCAGCGTTGAAGATAGGGACACCGGGGAGCTGTTTTTT. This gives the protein CSVEDRDTGELFF.

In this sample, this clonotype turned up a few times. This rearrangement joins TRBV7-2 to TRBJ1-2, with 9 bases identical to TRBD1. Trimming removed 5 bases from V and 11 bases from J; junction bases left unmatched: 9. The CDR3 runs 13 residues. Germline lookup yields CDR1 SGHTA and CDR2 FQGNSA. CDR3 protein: CASSRGQGLWYTF. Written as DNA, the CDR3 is TGTGCCAGCAGCCGGGGACAGGGACTCTGGTACACCTTC.

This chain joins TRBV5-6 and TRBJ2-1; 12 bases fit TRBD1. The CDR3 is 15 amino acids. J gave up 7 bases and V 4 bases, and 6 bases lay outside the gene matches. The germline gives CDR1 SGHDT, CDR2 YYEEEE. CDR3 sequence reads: CASSPGTGGTNEQFF. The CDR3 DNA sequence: TGTGCCAGCAGCCCCGGGACAGGGGGCACAAATGAGCAGTTCTTC.

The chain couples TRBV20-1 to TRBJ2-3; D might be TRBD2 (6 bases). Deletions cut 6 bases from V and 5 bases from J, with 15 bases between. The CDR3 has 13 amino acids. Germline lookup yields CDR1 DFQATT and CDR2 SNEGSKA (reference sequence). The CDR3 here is CSALGAGRDTQYF. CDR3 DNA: TGCAGTGCCCTTGGGGCCGGGAGAGATACGCAGTATTTT.

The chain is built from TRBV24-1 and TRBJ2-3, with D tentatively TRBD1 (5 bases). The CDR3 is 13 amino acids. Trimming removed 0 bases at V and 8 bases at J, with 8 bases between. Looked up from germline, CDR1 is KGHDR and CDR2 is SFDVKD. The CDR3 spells CATSDLLGRTQYF. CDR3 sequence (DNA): TGTGCCACCAGTGATTTGCTGGGGCGTACGCAGTATTTT.

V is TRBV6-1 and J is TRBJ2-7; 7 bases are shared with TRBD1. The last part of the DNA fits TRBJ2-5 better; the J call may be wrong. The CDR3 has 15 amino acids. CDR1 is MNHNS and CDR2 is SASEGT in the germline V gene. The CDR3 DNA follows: TGTGCCAGCAGTGACGCACAGGGGCCTAGGGGGACCCAGTACTTC. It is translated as CASSDAQGPRGTQYF.

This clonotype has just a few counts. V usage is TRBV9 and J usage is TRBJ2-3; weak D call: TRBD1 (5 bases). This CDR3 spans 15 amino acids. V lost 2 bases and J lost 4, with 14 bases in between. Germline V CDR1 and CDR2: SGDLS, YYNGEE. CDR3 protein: CASSVQGTSPDTQYF. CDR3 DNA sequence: TGTGCCAGCAGCGTTCAGGGTACGTCGCCAGATACGCAGTATTTT.

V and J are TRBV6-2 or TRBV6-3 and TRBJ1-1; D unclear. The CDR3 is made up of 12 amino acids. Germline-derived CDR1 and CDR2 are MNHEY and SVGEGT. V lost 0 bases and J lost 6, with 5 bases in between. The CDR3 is CASSYSTSEAFF. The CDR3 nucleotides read TGTGCCAGCAGTTACTCTACGTCTGAAGCTTTCTTT.